Below, 18 T cell receptor beta chains from the same sample are listed, as sequenced in a study of blood T cell repertoires in COVID-19. Clones were read by immunoSEQ multiplex PCR, and TCRdb kept only the in-frame ones, dropping some. The repertoire includes approximately 140,000 clones, around four fifths of them detected once, and around 1.4% sits in the top ten. Sequenced: peripheral blood. These receptor sequences come from a human donor in a cohort sampled during active COVID-19.

This chain joins TRBV2 and TRBJ2-3; 8 bases are shared with TRBD2. This CDR3 has 16 residues. Germline trimming cut 8 bases from V and 0 bases from J; bases unmatched to any gene: 10. Germline V CDR1 and CDR2: SNHLY, FYNNEI. The CDR3 reads CASSRGGASSTDTQYF. Here the CDR3 DNA reads TGTGCCAGCTCCCGGGGGGGTGCTTCAAGCACAGATACGCAGTATTTT.

V is TRBV6-1 and J is TRBJ2-7; D remains ambiguous. Trimming left V 0 bases short and J 9 bases short, with 9 bases between. CDR1 and CDR2 (germline): MNHNS, SASEGT. CDR3 size: 12 residues. The CDR3 protein is CASSEALNGQYF. The CDR3 bases are TGTGCCAGCAGTGAAGCGCTTAACGGGCAGTACTTC.

The CDR3 spells CASSPRTGTDTQYF. DNA for the CDR3: TGTGCCAGCTCACCAAGGACAGGCACAGATACGCAGTATTTT. The rearrangement links TRBV18 to TRBJ2-3; a possible D gene is TRBD1 (6 bases). This CDR3 contains 14 residues. The germline V gene encodes CDR1 KGHSH and CDR2 LQKENI. The germline V and J ends were trimmed by 2 bases and 1 base, with 7 bases remaining between them.

V gene TRBV4-3 combines with J gene TRBJ1-5, with D uncertain. With 0 bases removed from V and 4 bases from J, the gap between germline ends came to 4 bases. The CDR3 length is 13 residues. Germline assignment: CDR1 LGHNA and CDR2 YSLEER. The CDR3 region is CASSQDRNQPQHF. The CDR3 DNA sequence: TGCGCCAGCAGCCAAGACAGAAATCAGCCCCAGCATTTT.

V usage is TRBV7-2 and J usage is TRBJ2-1; 8 bases line up with TRBD2. The CDR3 is 16 amino acids. Germline CDR1 is SGHTA and CDR2 is FQGNSA. With V trimmed by 1 base and J by 5 bases, 7 bases remained unmatched. The chain's CDR3 is CASSLVPSGYDNEQFF. Written as DNA, the CDR3 is TGTGCCAGCAGCTTAGTACCTAGCGGGTACGACAATGAGCAGTTCTTC.

This chain uses TRBV19 with TRBJ1-5; 8 positions agree with TRBD1. The V gene end was trimmed by 2 bases and the J gene end by 4 bases; junction bases not matched to a gene: 4. The CDR3 sequence is 15 residues long. Germline V CDR1 and CDR2: LNHDA, SQIVND (reference sequence). CDR3 bases: TGTGCCAGTAGTATACAGGGACAGGCAAATCAGCCCCAGCATTTT. Translating gives CASSIQGQANQPQHF. The full variable domain, its missing parts supplied by reference TRBV19 and TRBJ1-5, is DGGITQSPKYLFRKEGQNVTLSCEQNLNHDAMYWYRQDPGQGLRLIYYSQIVNDFQKGDIAEGYSVSREKKESFPLTVTSAQKNPTAFYLCASSIQGQANQPQHFGDGTRLSIL.

This clone occurred a few times. V gene TRBV10-2 combines with J gene TRBJ2-6; tentative D call: TRBD1 (6 bases). This CDR3 spans 16 amino acids. V was shortened by 8 bases and J by 0 bases, with 14 bases between the two germline ends. Germline V gene sequence: CDR1 WSHSY, CDR2 SAAADI. The CDR3 DNA follows: TGCGCCAGCCGAGGCAGGGGAGACTCTGGGGCCAACGTCCTGACTTTC. Translated: CASRGRGDSGANVLTF.

In its sample, this clone was seen a few times. The V and J genes are TRBV15 and TRBJ2-7; perhaps TRBD2 as D (6 bases). Germline CDR1 reads LNHNV; CDR2 reads YYDKDF (reference sequence). Trimming pared 4 bases from V and 11 bases from J, leaving 21 bases between. The length of the CDR3 is 14 residues. CDR3 in amino acids: CATSTRTTGDPKYF. CDR3 nucleotides: TGTGCCACCAGCACGCGAACAACGGGGGACCCGAAGTACTTC. The full variable domain, its missing parts supplied by reference TRBV15 and TRBJ2-7, is DAMVIQNPRYQVTQFGKPVTLSCSQTLNHNVMYWYQQKSSQAPKLLFHYYDKDFNNEADTPDNFQSRRPNTSFCFLDIRSPGLGDTAMYLCATSTRTTGDPKYFGPGTRLTVT.

This chain connects TRBV7-9 to TRBJ2-3; weak D call: TRBD1 (6 bases). Germline V gene lookup returns CDR1 SEHNR and CDR2 FQNEAQ (reference sequence). This CDR3 comprises 18 residues. Trimming took 0 bases from V and 2 from J, leaving 18 bases between them. DNA of the CDR3: TGTGCCAGCAGCTTAGCGTTTAGGGGACAAGGATCCACAGATACGCAGTATTTT. Amino acids: CASSLAFRGQGSTDTQYF.

The chain joins TRBV9 to TRBJ2-1; D is unclear. Trimming cost V 3 bases and J 0 bases, with 13 bases left between them. This CDR3 has 16 residues. Germline CDR1 is SGDLS and CDR2 is YYNGEE. The CDR3 sequence: CASSAVSKSSYNEQFF. The CDR3 DNA is TGTGCCAGCAGCGCTGTGAGCAAGAGCTCCTACAATGAGCAGTTCTTC. Full variable domain (missing parts from reference TRBV9 and TRBJ2-1): DSGVTQTPKHLITATGQRVTLRCSPRSGDLSVYWYQQSLDQGLQFLIQYYNGEERAKGNILERFSAQQFPDLHSELNLSSLELGDSALYFCASSAVSKSSYNEQFFGPGTRLTVL.

J is TRBJ1-2 and V is TRBV27; 8 bases line up with TRBD1. V shed 5 bases, J shed 4 bases, and the junction held 3 bases outside the gene matches. This CDR3 has 13 residues. The V gene's germline CDR1 is MNHEY and CDR2 SMNVEV (reference sequence). CDR3 DNA sequence: TGTGCCAGCAGTCTGGGACAGGCCTATGGCTACACCTTC. It yields the protein CASSLGQAYGYTF.

This clone was picked up a small number of times. The J gene is TRBJ1-2, the V gene TRBV6-6; 7 bases align to TRBD1. Germline CDR1 reads MNHNY; CDR2 reads SVGAGI (reference sequence). The V segment lost 2 bases and the J segment 2 bases; nucleotides outside the gene matches: 2. The CDR3 spans 14 residues. The CDR3 protein is CASSYVGQNYGYTF. The DNA for the CDR3 is TGTGCCAGCAGTTACGTGGGACAGAACTATGGCTACACCTTC.

The J gene is TRBJ2-4, the V gene TRBV29-1, with a possible D match to TRBD2 (7 bases). The CDR3 has 13 amino acids. Germline CDR1 and CDR2: SQVTM and ANQGSEA. The ends were cut back, 6 bases at V and 0 bases at J, with 9 bases in the middle. The CDR3 here is CSVRGGAKNIQYF. In nucleotides, the CDR3 is TGCAGCGTAAGGGGGGGAGCCAAAAACATTCAGTACTTC.

The chain combines TRBV28 with TRBJ2-7, with 8 bases lining up with TRBD1. The germline V gene has CDR1 MDHEN and CDR2 SYDVKM. The J segment lost 6 bases and the V segment lost 1 base, leaving 8 bases of the junction unmatched. The CDR3 is 15 amino acids. The CDR3 spells CASSLSTGTGSEQYF. CDR3 sequence (DNA): TGTGCCAGCAGTTTATCCACCGGGACAGGAAGCGAGCAGTACTTC.

There are a few counts of this clone. The J gene is TRBJ2-3, the V gene TRBV5-1, with TRBD2 matching over 8 bases. The germline gives CDR1 SGHRS, CDR2 YFSETQ. The V gene end was trimmed by 5 bases and the J gene end by 9 bases; junction bases not matched to a gene: 14. The CDR3 is 15 amino acids. The CDR3 DNA reads TGCGCCAGCAGAGTTCTTCAAACGGGAGGGAGCACGCAGTATTTT. Protein sequence: CASRVLQTGGSTQYF.

The genes are TRBV28 and TRBJ2-1; D not certain. Germline V gene data show CDR1 as MDHEN and CDR2 as SYDVKM. There are 15 residues in the CDR3. The V end lost 5 bases, the J end lost 0 bases, and 11 bases lay between the germline ends. CDR3 region: CASSPLHSSYNEQFF. CDR3 DNA: TGTGCCAGCAGTCCGCTACACAGCTCCTACAATGAGCAGTTCTTC.

This chain joins TRBV6-2 or TRBV6-3 and TRBJ2-2, with 14 bases that match TRBD2. Germline lookup yields CDR1 MNHEY and CDR2 SVGEGT. V was clipped by 5 bases and J by 5 bases; unmatched bases: 7. The CDR3 spans 17 residues. The CDR3 region has the DNA TGTGCCAGCAGTGAGACTAGCGGGAGGGCTGGAACCGGGGAGCTGTTTTTT. This encodes CASSETSGRAGTGELFF.

This clone was picked up one time. V is TRBV29-1 and J is TRBJ2-7; TRBD2 agrees at 13 bases. V lost 5 bases, J lost 8 bases, and 24 bases stayed unmatched. The CDR3 sequence is 19 residues long. Germline values: CDR1 SQVTM, CDR2 ANQGSEA. Here the CDR3 reads CSVPGFGLAGALSPLQQYF. In nucleotides, the CDR3 is TGCAGCGTTCCGGGGTTTGGACTAGCGGGAGCGTTGTCCCCCTTGCAGCAGTACTTC.